The clone carrying this T cell receptor (beta chain) was found many times. The antigen is undetermined. The entry originates in a study of T cells in Graves' hyperthyroidism and ophthalmopathy. Findings and caveats of the study: The model foresaw ophthalmopathy a median roughly 6.3 months prior to onset.

The CDR3 loop spans 14 amino acids. V gave up 6 bases and J gave up 2 bases, with 14 bases separating them. The germline V gene has CDR1 SEHNR and CDR2 FQNEAQ (reference sequence). Amplified TCR beta CDR3 regions came from RNA transcripts. The HTBI primer set was used in a first-round RT-PCR of the TCR CDR3. TCRdb reprocessed the multiplex PCR reads via MiXCR and lists one record per CDR3 protein. This sample has about 700,000 distinct CDR3 sequences, with roughly 46% found just once. Investigators excluded patients with uncontrolled infection, other autoimmune disease, pregnancy or lactation. Sequenced: peripheral blood or thyroid tissue (not recorded which). The clonotype was recovered from an adult man with Graves' disease, either hyperthyroidism or ophthalmopathy (not recorded which). The chain is built from TRBV7-9 and TRBJ2-7; a weak D match, TRBD2 (5 bases). The CDR3 spells CASSSGLRTYEQYF. The CDR3 DNA sequence: TGTGCCAGCAGTTCTGGACTGAGAACCTACGAGCAGTACTTC.